This TCR beta chain is drawn from a study of CD8 T cells in ankylosing spondylitis. Study results and limitations: Made up of eight highly homologous variants, a TCR beta motif appeared characteristic of ankylosing spondylitis blood.

This clonotype was counted only a few times. Its antigen is undetermined. The authors made TCR beta libraries by quantitative 5'-RACE with molecular barcodes. TCRdb re-analysed the 5' RACE reads in MiXCR, keeping a single row per CDR3 protein. Among almost 250,000 distinct CDR3 sequences listed, about 30% were seen once. V lost 0 bases to trimming and J lost 0 bases, with 9 bases between them. This CDR3 region has 16 residues. The chain links TRBV12-3 or TRBV12-4 to TRBJ2-1, with unresolved D. This sequence originates from a male donor with ankylosing spondylitis or in good health (not recorded which). Source material: blood, either unsorted or a sorted T cell fraction (not recorded which). The CDR3 coding sequence is TGTGCCAGCAGTTTAGCCCCCTCGCCCTCCTACAATGAGCAGTTCTTC. As protein: CASSLAPSPSYNEQFF.